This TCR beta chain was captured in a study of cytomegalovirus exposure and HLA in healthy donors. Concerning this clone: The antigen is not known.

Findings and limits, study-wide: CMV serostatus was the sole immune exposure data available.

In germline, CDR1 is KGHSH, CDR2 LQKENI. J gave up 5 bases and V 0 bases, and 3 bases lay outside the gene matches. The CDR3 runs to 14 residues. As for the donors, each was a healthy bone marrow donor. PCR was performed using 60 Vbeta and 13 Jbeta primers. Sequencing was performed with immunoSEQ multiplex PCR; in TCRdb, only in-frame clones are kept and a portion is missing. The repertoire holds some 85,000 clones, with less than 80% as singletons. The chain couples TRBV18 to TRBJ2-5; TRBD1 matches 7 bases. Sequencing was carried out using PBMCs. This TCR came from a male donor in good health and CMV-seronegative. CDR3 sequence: CASSPPGGRETQYF. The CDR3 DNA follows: TGTGCCAGCTCACCACCAGGGGGCAGGGAGACCCAGTACTTC. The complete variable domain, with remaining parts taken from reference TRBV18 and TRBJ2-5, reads NAGVMQNPRHLVRRRGQEARLRCSPMKGHSHVYWYRQLPEEGLKFMVYLQKENIIDESGMPKERFSAEFPKEGPSILRIQQVVRGDSAAYFCASSPPGGRETQYFGPGTRLLVL.